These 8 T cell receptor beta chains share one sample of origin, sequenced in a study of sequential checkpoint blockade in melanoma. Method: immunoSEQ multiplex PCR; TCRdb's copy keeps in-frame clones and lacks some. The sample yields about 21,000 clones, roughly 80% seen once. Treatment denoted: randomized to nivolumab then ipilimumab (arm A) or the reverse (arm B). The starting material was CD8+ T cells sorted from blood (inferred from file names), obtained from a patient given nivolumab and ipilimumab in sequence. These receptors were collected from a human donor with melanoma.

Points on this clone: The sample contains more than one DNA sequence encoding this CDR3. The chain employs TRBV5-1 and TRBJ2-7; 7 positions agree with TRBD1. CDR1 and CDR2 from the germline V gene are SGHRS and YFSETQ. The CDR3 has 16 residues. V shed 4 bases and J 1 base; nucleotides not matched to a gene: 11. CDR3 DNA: TGCGCCAGCAGCGCATTGGACAGGTTTTATTCCTACGAGCAGTACTTC. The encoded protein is CASSALDRFYSYEQYF.

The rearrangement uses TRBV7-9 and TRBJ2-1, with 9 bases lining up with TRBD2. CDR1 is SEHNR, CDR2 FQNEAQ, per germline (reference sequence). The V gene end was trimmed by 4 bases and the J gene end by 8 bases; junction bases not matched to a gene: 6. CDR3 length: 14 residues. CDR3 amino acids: CASSSGLARHEQFF. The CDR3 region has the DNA TGTGCCAGCAGCTCGGGACTAGCAAGGCATGAGCAGTTCTTC.

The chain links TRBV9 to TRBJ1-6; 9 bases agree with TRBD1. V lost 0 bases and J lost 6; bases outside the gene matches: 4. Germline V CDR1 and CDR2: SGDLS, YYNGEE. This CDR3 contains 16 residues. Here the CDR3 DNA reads TGTGCCAGCAGCGTAGAGGGGACAGGGTCTAATTCACCCCTCCACTTT. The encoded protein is CASSVEGTGSNSPLHF. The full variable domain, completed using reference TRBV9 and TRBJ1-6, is DSGVTQTPKHLITATGQRVTLRCSPRSGDLSVYWYQQSLDQGLQFLIQYYNGEERAKGNILERFSAQQFPDLHSELNLSSLELGDSALYFCASSVEGTGSNSPLHFGNGTRLTVT.

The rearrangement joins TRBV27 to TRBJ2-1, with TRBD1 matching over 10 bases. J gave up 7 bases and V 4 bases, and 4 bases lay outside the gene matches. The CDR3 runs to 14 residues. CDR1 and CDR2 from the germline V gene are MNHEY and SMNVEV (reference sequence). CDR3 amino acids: CASSYLGQGNEQFF. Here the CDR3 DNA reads TGTGCCAGCAGTTACCTGGGACAGGGGAATGAGCAGTTCTTC.

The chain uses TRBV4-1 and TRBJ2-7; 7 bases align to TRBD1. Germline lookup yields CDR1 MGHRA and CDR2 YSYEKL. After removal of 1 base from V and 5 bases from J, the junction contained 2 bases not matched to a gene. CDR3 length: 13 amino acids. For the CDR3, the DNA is TGCGCCAGCAGCCAAGTAGACAGGGACGAGCAGTACTTC. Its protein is CASSQVDRDEQYF.

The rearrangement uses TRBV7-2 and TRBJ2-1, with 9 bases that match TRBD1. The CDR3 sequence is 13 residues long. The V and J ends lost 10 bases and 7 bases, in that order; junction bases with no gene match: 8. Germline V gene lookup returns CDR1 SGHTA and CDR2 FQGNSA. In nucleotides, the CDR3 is TGTGCCATCCAAGGTGGGACAGGGAATGAGCAGTTCTTC. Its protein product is CAIQGGTGNEQFF.

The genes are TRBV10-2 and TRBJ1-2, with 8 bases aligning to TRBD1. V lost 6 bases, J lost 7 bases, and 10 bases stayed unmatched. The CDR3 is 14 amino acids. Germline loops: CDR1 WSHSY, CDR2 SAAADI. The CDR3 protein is CASRDDDRGGGYTF. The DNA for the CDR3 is TGCGCCAGCAGGGATGATGACAGGGGAGGTGGCTACACCTTC.

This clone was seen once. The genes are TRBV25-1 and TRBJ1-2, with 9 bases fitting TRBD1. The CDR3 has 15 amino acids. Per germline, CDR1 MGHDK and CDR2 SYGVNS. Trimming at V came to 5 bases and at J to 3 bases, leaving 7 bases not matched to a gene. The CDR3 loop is CASSNRDRVDYGYTF. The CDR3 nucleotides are TGTGCCAGCAGTAACCGGGACAGGGTGGACTATGGCTACACCTTC.